The 27 T cell receptor beta chains given below trace back to one sample, sequenced in a study of cytomegalovirus exposure and HLA in healthy donors. The PCR used 60 Vbeta and 13 Jbeta primers. Using immunoSEQ multiplex PCR, the repertoire was profiled, and TCRdb retains in-frame clones only, with some absent. The table lists 150,000 or so clones, around 83% of them singletons. Sequenced: PBMCs. These receptors were obtained from a man aged 50-60 years in good health and CMV-seropositive.

V and J are TRBV5-8 and TRBJ1-6; D remains unclear. Trimming removed 0 bases at V and 15 bases at J, with 19 bases between. The CDR3 extends over 15 amino acids. The V gene's germline CDR1 is SGHTS and CDR2 YDEGEE. CDR3 sequence: CASSLVRSKFENLHF. The CDR3 DNA reads TGTGCCAGCAGCTTGGTTCGGTCCAAATTCGAGAACCTCCACTTT.

This chain joins TRBV5-1 and TRBJ2-1; the match to TRBD2 covers 12 bases. Germline V lookup: CDR1 SGHRS, CDR2 YFSETQ. V lost 4 bases, J lost 0 bases, and 11 bases stayed unmatched. This CDR3 has 19 amino acids. CDR3 amino acids: CASSPDGLAGKSSYNEQFF. The CDR3 DNA reads TGCGCCAGCAGCCCGGACGGACTAGCGGGGAAAAGCTCCTACAATGAGCAGTTCTTC.

The V call is TRBV27, the J call TRBJ2-3; D may be TRBD2 (5 bases). V lost 3 bases to trimming and J lost 2 bases, with 9 bases between them. Germline values: CDR1 MNHEY, CDR2 SMNVEV (reference sequence). This CDR3 region has 14 residues. CDR3 residues: CASSLGGLTDTQYF. DNA of the CDR3: TGTGCCAGCAGTTTGGGCGGGCTCACAGATACGCAGTATTTT.

This clone was counted a single time. The chain recombines TRBV7-9 with TRBJ2-7; 10 nucleotides agree with TRBD1. From germline, CDR1 is SEHNR and CDR2 FQNEAQ (reference sequence). V shed 3 bases and J 4 bases; nucleotides not matched to a gene: 6. The CDR3 sequence is 15 residues long. CDR3 sequence: CASSFWTGGRYEQYF. In DNA form, the CDR3 reads TGTGCCAGCAGCTTCTGGACAGGGGGTCGGTACGAGCAGTACTTC.

V and J are TRBV15 and TRBJ2-7; 12 nucleotides agree with TRBD2. The V gene end was trimmed by 2 bases and the J gene end by 2 bases; junction bases not matched to a gene: 4. CDR3 length: 16 amino acids. CDR1 and CDR2 from the germline V gene are LNHNV and YYDKDF (reference sequence). The DNA of the CDR3 is TGTGCCACCAGCAGATACCGGACTAGCGGGGCCTACGAGCAGTACTTC. Residues: CATSRYRTSGAYEQYF.

The chain uses TRBV4-1 and TRBJ2-3; TRBD2 matches 16 bases. V lost 5 bases and J lost 6; bases outside the gene matches: 11. CDR3 length: 18 amino acids. Germline V gene lookup returns CDR1 MGHRA and CDR2 YSYEKL. CDR3 sequence (DNA): TGCGCCAGCAGCGAACCGGGACTAGCGGGGGGGCAGTCGGATACGCAGTATTTT. Amino acid sequence: CASSEPGLAGGQSDTQYF.

This chain links TRBV6-5 with TRBJ2-5, with D tentatively TRBD1 (6 bases). The CDR3 runs 13 residues. Germline V CDR1 and CDR2: MNHEY, SVGAGI. V was pared by 5 bases and J by 2 bases, with 9 bases between. This CDR3 reads CASSVDSQETQYF. The CDR3, as DNA: TGTGCCAGCAGTGTGGACAGTCAAGAGACCCAGTACTTC.

In this sample, this clone turned up a few times. This chain uses TRBV5-1 with TRBJ1-1; no clear D. The germline V gene encodes CDR1 SGHRS and CDR2 YFSETQ. The CDR3 covers 14 residues. The ends were cut back, 3 bases at V and 0 bases at J, with 9 bases in the middle. The CDR3 spells CASSSNSMNTEAFF. The CDR3 DNA is TGCGCCAGCAGCTCCAATAGTATGAACACTGAAGCTTTCTTT. The whole variable domain, filled in from reference TRBV5-1 and TRBJ1-1, reads KAGVTQTPRYLIKTRGQQVTLSCSPISGHRSVSWYQQTPGQGLQFLFEYFSETQRNKGNFPGRFSGRQFSNSRSEMNVSTLELGDSALYLCASSSNSMNTEAFFGQGTRLTVV.

This chain uses TRBV30 with TRBJ2-4; TRBD2 matches 10 bases. CDR3 length: 16 amino acids. The V gene end was trimmed by 0 bases and the J gene end by 0 bases; junction bases not matched to a gene: 2. Per the germline V gene, CDR1 is GTSNPN and CDR2 is SVGIG (reference sequence). The CDR3 region has the DNA TGTGCCTGGAGTGTAGCTAGCGGGAGAGCCAAAAACATTCAGTACTTC. The encoded protein is CAWSVASGRAKNIQYF. The full variable domain, rest sourced from reference TRBV30 and TRBJ2-4, is SQTIHQWPATLVQPVGSPLSLECTVEGTSNPNLYWYRQAAGRGLQLLFYSVGIGQISSEVPQNLSASRPQDRQFILSSKKLLLSDSGFYLCAWSVASGRAKNIQYFGAGTRLSVL.

V usage is TRBV7-2 and J usage is TRBJ2-3; 7 bases map to TRBD2. Trimming cost V 5 bases and J 8 bases; bases outside gene matches: 4. Per germline, CDR1 SGHTA and CDR2 FQGNSA. The CDR3 sequence is 12 residues long. The CDR3 here is CASSAGTITQYF. In DNA form, the CDR3 reads TGTGCCAGCAGCGCCGGGACTATTACGCAGTATTTT.

V is TRBV27 and J is TRBJ2-3; TRBD2 agrees at 12 bases. V shed 5 bases and J 4 bases; nucleotides not matched to a gene: 7. The CDR3 has 16 residues. Germline V gene data show CDR1 as MNHEY and CDR2 as SMNVEV (reference sequence). The CDR3 coding sequence is TGTGCCAGCAGTAGCCCTAGCGGGAGGGTGGCAGATACGCAGTATTTT. It specifies CASSSPSGRVADTQYF.

The chain combines TRBV12-5 with TRBJ1-4; TRBD1 is a possible D gene (6 bases). The CDR3 runs 14 residues. With 5 bases removed from V and 9 bases from J, the gap between germline ends came to 16 bases. Germline CDR1 and CDR2: LGHNT and FRNRAP. CDR3 residues: CASGLGDTDQKLFF. For the CDR3, the DNA is TGTGCTAGTGGTCTCGGGGACACCGACCAAAAACTGTTTTTT.

The CDR3 coding sequence is TGTGCCAGTAGTACCGGGACAGGGTTTTCCTATGGCTACACCTTC. This encodes CASSTGTGFSYGYTF. This rearrangement joins TRBV19 to TRBJ1-2, with 9 bases fitting TRBD1. The CDR3 is 15 residues long. The germline V gene has CDR1 LNHDA and CDR2 SQIVND (reference sequence). J lost 4 bases, V lost 4 bases, and 7 bases had no gene match.

The chain joins TRBV5-6 to TRBJ1-1; 7 nucleotides line up with TRBD1. This CDR3 is 18 amino acids long. CDR1 and CDR2 (germline): SGHDT, YYEEEE. With 4 bases clipped from V and 1 base from J, the junction kept 16 bases outside the gene matches. The CDR3: CASSIPTGTFNQNTEAFF. The CDR3 DNA follows: TGTGCCAGCAGCATCCCGACAGGGACTTTCAACCAGAACACTGAAGCTTTCTTT.

The chain recombines TRBV9 with TRBJ2-2, with 8 bases matching TRBD1. Germline V gives CDR1 SGDLS, CDR2 YYNGEE. The CDR3 consists of 16 residues. The trim removed 4 bases at V and 5 bases at J, leaving 10 bases unmatched. In DNA, the CDR3 is TGTGCCAGCAGCCAAGGCAGGGGGCGCGCAACCGGGGAGCTGTTTTTT. It encodes CASSQGRGRATGELFF.

A single count supports this clone. The chain combines TRBV11-3 with TRBJ2-3, with TRBD1 matching over 9 bases. The CDR3 spans 16 residues. Germline-derived CDR1 and CDR2 are SGHNT and YENEEA. The junction had 11 bases not matched to a gene; V was cut back by 4 bases and J by 6 bases. CDR3 in DNA: TGTGCCAGCAGCTACCGAGACAGGGGGTCCCAGGATACGCAGTATTTT. Its translation: CASSYRDRGSQDTQYF. Supplemented by reference TRBV11-3 and TRBJ2-3, the full variable domain reads EAGVVQSPRYKIIEKKQPVAFWCNPISGHNTLYWYLQNLGQGPELLIRYENEEAVDDSQLPKDRFSAERLKGVDSTLKIQPAELGDSAVYLCASSYRDRGSQDTQYFGPGTRLTVL.

The sample holds a few counts of this clone. The chain combines TRBV5-1 with TRBJ2-7; tentative D call: TRBD2 (6 bases). CDR1 SGHRS and CDR2 YFSETQ come from the germline V gene. The CDR3 is 16 residues long. Deletions cut 3 bases from V and 3 bases from J, with 19 bases between. CDR3 sequence (DNA): TGCGCCAGCAGCTCCCAATCTAGCGCACAAAACTACGAGCAGTACTTC. Encoded protein: CASSSQSSAQNYEQYF.

The J gene is TRBJ2-3, the V gene TRBV12-5; possible D gene TRBD1, 6 bases. Germline CDR1 and CDR2: LGHNT and FRNRAP. The CDR3 sequence is 11 residues long. V gave up 7 bases and J gave up 9 bases, with 11 bases separating them. CDR3 sequence reads: CASVYRDTQYF. The CDR3 DNA reads as TGTGCTAGTGTTTACAGGGACACGCAGTATTTT. Full variable domain (rest looked up from reference TRBV12-5 and TRBJ2-3): DARVTQTPRHKVTEMGQEVTMRCQPILGHNTVFWYRQTMMQGLELLAYFRNRAPLDDSGMPKDRFSAEMPDATLATLKIQPSEPRDSAVYFCASVYRDTQYFGPGTRLTVL.

This chain uses TRBV13 with TRBJ2-7, with TRBD2 matching over 8 bases. Losses at the gene ends were 4 bases for V and 6 bases for J; bases not matched to a gene: 8. In germline, CDR1 is PRHDT, CDR2 FYEKMQ (reference sequence). The CDR3 covers 14 residues. The CDR3 reads CASSSGGTLGEQYF. The CDR3 coding sequence is TGTGCCAGCAGCTCGGGGGGGACCCTAGGCGAGCAGTACTTC. The full variable domain, its missing parts supplied by reference TRBV13 and TRBJ2-7, is AAGVIQSPRHLIKEKRETATLKCYPIPRHDTVYWYQQGPGQDPQFLISFYEKMQSDKGSIPDRFSAQQFSDYHSELNMSSLELGDSALYFCASSSGGTLGEQYFGPGTRLTVT.

The CDR3 region is CASSVGIGGAVLNEQFF. CDR3 sequence (DNA): TGTGCCAGCAGCGTAGGGATTGGCGGGGCTGTTCTGAATGAGCAGTTCTTC. The chain carries TRBV9 and TRBJ2-1, with D possibly matching TRBD2 (6 bases). V was shortened by 0 bases and J by 7 bases, with 20 bases between the two germline ends. The CDR3 contains 17 residues. In germline, CDR1 is SGDLS, CDR2 YYNGEE. The full variable domain, its missing parts supplied by reference TRBV9 and TRBJ2-1, is DSGVTQTPKHLITATGQRVTLRCSPRSGDLSVYWYQQSLDQGLQFLIQYYNGEERAKGNILERFSAQQFPDLHSELNLSSLELGDSALYFCASSVGIGGAVLNEQFFGPGTRLTVL.

As regards this clone: One end of the junction is discordant with germline, which a read error may explain. The chain joins TRBV7-7 to TRBJ2-5, with 7 bases matching TRBD1. This CDR3 has 13 amino acids. The germline V gene has CDR1 SSHAT and CDR2 FNYEAQ (reference sequence). Written as DNA, the CDR3 is TGTGCTAGCAGCCGGGACAGAAAAGAGACCCAGTACTTC. This sequence encodes CASSRDRKETQYF.

The V and J genes are TRBV5-4 and TRBJ1-1; 7 nucleotides align to TRBD1. The CDR3 runs to 16 residues. V lost 3 bases to trimming and J lost 0 bases; unmatched junction nucleotides: 8. Germline values: CDR1 SGHNT, CDR2 YYREEE (reference sequence). For the CDR3, the DNA is TGTGCCAGCAGCTCTGACAGGGAAATTATGAACACTGAAGCTTTCTTT. Amino acids: CASSSDREIMNTEAFF.

This rearrangement joins TRBV13 to TRBJ2-5; D may be TRBD2 (6 bases). Per germline, CDR1 PRHDT and CDR2 FYEKMQ (reference sequence). The CDR3 consists of 13 residues. Trimming pared 0 bases from V and 6 bases from J, leaving 8 bases between. CDR3 DNA: TGTGCCAGCAGCTTAGGGGAGGGGAAGACCCAGTACTTC. Translating it yields CASSLGEGKTQYF. Looking up the rest from reference TRBV13 and TRBJ2-5 gives the full variable domain: AAGVIQSPRHLIKEKRETATLKCYPIPRHDTVYWYQQGPGQDPQFLISFYEKMQSDKGSIPDRFSAQQFSDYHSELNMSSLELGDSALYFCASSLGEGKTQYFGPGTRLLVL.

This chain uses TRBV5-4 with TRBJ1-3; 7 positions agree with TRBD1. Trimming cost V 4 bases and J 3 bases; bases outside gene matches: 7. This CDR3 is built from 15 residues. Germline CDR1 reads SGHNT; CDR2 reads YYREEE (reference sequence). Here the CDR3 reads CASSRDRAGGNTIYF. DNA for the CDR3: TGTGCCAGCAGCCGTGACAGGGCCGGTGGAAACACCATATATTTT.

This rearrangement joins TRBV15 to TRBJ1-2, with D maybe TRBD1 (5 bases). Germline-derived CDR1 and CDR2 are LNHNV and YYDKDF (reference sequence). Trimming shortened V by 7 bases and J by 0 bases, and 12 bases separated the two germline ends. The CDR3 sequence is 14 residues long. The CDR3 loop is CATTGEGANYGYTF. DNA for the CDR3: TGTGCCACCACGGGGGAGGGCGCTAACTATGGCTACACCTTC.

The chain joins TRBV10-2 to TRBJ2-5, with D possibly TRBD2 on 6 matching bases. CDR3 length equals 16 residues. Trimming stripped 4 bases from V and 5 bases from J, with 20 bases between. Germline CDR1 and CDR2: WSHSY and SAAADI. In DNA form, the CDR3 reads TGCGCCAGCAGTGGGGTGGGCGGGGCCTACGGGGAGACCCAGTACTTC. Translation: CASSGVGGAYGETQYF.

This chain connects TRBV27 to TRBJ1-4; a possible D gene is TRBD1 (5 bases). The CDR3 sequence is 14 residues long. Per germline, CDR1 MNHEY and CDR2 SMNVEV (reference sequence). The V gene lost 6 bases and the J gene lost 2 bases, with 10 bases spanning the gap. The CDR3 reads CASRKTATNEKLFF. In DNA, the CDR3 is TGTGCCAGCAGGAAGACAGCGACTAATGAAAAACTGTTTTTT.